Listed below are T cell receptor beta chains from one sample, sequenced in a study of blood T cell repertoires in COVID-19. The protocol was immunoSEQ multiplex PCR, while the TCRdb copy is restricted to in-frame clones and leaves out a portion. The sample has 150,000 or so clones; around 75% are singletons. Specimen: peripheral blood. Source of these receptors: a woman in her 70s with COVID-19, enrolled during active disease. Each CDR3 is given with its conserved first and last residue. A D gene is named only where the DNA matches it firmly. The listing skips clone size in some rows; elsewhere it reads once, few, many or a size class.

>.|TRBD1|TRBJ1-5|TRBV6-6
CASSYSNRGQPQHF
TGTGCCAGCAGTTACTCAAACAGGGGACAGCCCCAGCATTTT
>.|.|TRBJ2-7|TRBV9
CASSPQNSYEQYF
TGTGCCAGCAGCCCCCAAAACTCCTACGAGCAGTACTTC
>.|.|TRBJ1-1|TRBV5-4
CASTPLEWGRGNTEAFF
TGTGCCAGCACCCCCCTCGAGTGGGGCCGCGGAAACACTGAAGCTTTCTTT
>few|TRBD1|TRBJ2-1|TRBV5-1
CASSLGQGIYNEQFF
TGCGCCAGCAGCTTAGGACAGGGAATCTACAATGAGCAGTTCTTC
>.|TRBD1|TRBJ2-5|TRBV2
CASNRDRQETQYF
TGTGCCAGCAATAGGGACAGGCAAGAGACCCAGTACTTC
>.|TRBD1|TRBJ2-7|TRBV5-4
CASSHGTGLYEQYF
TGTGCCAGCAGCCATGGGACAGGGCTCTACGAGCAGTACTTC
>few|TRBD1|TRBJ1-2|TRBV24-1
CATSGTGGLNYGYTF
TGTGCCACCAGTGGGACAGGGGGCCTTAACTATGGCTACACCTTC
>.|.|TRBJ1-1|TRBV11-2
CASSLVWPMNTEAFF
TGTGCCAGCAGCTTAGTGTGGCCCATGAACACTGAAGCTTTCTTT
>.|.|TRBJ1-5|TRBV19
CASSLPGGTSSNQPQHF
TGTGCCAGTAGTCTCCCCGGGGGGACTAGTAGCAATCAGCCCCAGCATTTT
>.|.|TRBJ1-2|TRBV27
CASRTQAGWGYTF
TGTGCCAGCAGAACCCAGGCAGGGTGGGGCTACACCTTC
>.|TRBD1|TRBJ1-3|TRBV28
CASSLFTTGASSGNTIYF
TGTGCCAGCAGTTTATTCACGACAGGGGCCAGCTCTGGAAACACCATATATTTT
>.|TRBD1|TRBJ2-7|TRBV5-1
CASSSGTGSYEQYF
TGCGCCAGCAGCTCCGGGACAGGGAGCTACGAGCAGTACTTC
>.|.|TRBJ1-6|TRBV6-5
CASTTSGSYNSPLHF
TGTGCCAGCACCACATCAGGGTCCTATAATTCACCCCTCCACTTT
>.|TRBD2|TRBJ2-2|TRBV24-1
CATRGLAGPGELFF
TGTGCCACCAGAGGACTAGCGGGTCCCGGGGAGCTGTTTTTT
>.|.|TRBJ1-2|TRBV7-2
CASSLNKASYGYTF
TGTGCCAGCAGCTTAAATAAAGCTAGCTATGGCTACACCTTC
>few|TRBD1|TRBJ1-3|TRBV30
CAWSRQGALGNTIYF
TGTGCCTGGAGTAGGCAGGGGGCGCTCGGAAACACCATATATTTT
>.|TRBD1|TRBJ1-2|TRBV19
CASSPQTGRSNYGYTF
TGTGCCAGTAGTCCGCAGACAGGGAGGTCTAACTATGGCTACACCTTC
>.|TRBD1|TRBJ1-2|TRBV4-2
CASSQDLGQGGIYGYTF
TGTGCCAGCAGCCAAGATCTCGGACAGGGGGGGATCTATGGCTACACCTTC
>.|TRBD2|TRBJ2-7|TRBV5-4
CASSPWTSGGGEQYF
TGTGCCAGCAGCCCCTGGACTAGCGGGGGAGGCGAGCAGTACTTC
>once|TRBD1|TRBJ2-4|TRBV19
CASSIDRELAKNIQYF
TGTGCCAGTAGTATCGACAGGGAACTCGCCAAAAACATTCAGTACTTC
>.|TRBD2|TRBJ2-1|TRBV28
CASSSFLLARGSYNEQFF
TGTGCCAGCAGTTCCTTCCTCCTGGCGCGGGGGTCCTACAATGAGCAGTTCTTC
>few|TRBD1|TRBJ2-7|TRBV25-1
CASSIGTGGVPYEQYF
TGTGCCAGCAGTATCGGGACAGGGGGGGTCCCCTACGAGCAGTACTTC
>.|.|TRBJ1-6|TRBV4-1
CASSQEAGSPLHF
TGCGCCAGCAGCCAAGAGGCGGGATCACCCCTCCACTTT
>once|.|TRBJ1-2|TRBV28
CASTPGEGYTF
TGTGCCAGCACTCCCGGGGAGGGGTACACCTTC
>.|.|TRBJ2-5|TRBV9
CASSAGQPYQETQYF
TGTGCCAGCAGCGCTGGACAGCCGTACCAAGAGACCCAGTACTTC
>.|TRBD2|TRBJ2-5|TRBV9
CASSVAPRGGLETQYF
TGTGCCAGCAGCGTAGCCCCGCGGGGAGGGTTAGAGACCCAGTACTTC
>.|TRBD1|TRBJ2-3|TRBV3-1/TRBV3-2
CASSPRTGMSTDTQYF
TGTGCCAGCAGCCCAAGGACAGGGATGTCGACAGATACGCAGTATTTT
>.|.|TRBJ1-1|TRBV24-1
CATRRGGSTEAFF
TGTGCCACCAGAAGGGGGGGGAGCACTGAAGCTTTCTTT
>.|.|TRBJ1-5|TRBV7-6
CASSPRSHYQPQHF
TGTGCCAGCAGCCCCCGTAGTCACTATCAGCCCCAGCATTTT
>.|TRBD1|TRBJ2-7|TRBV2
CASLRDRGNDEQYF
TGTGCCAGCCTACGGGACAGGGGTAACGACGAGCAGTACTTC
>few|.|TRBJ1-4|TRBV3-1/TRBV3-2
CASSPTAGRLFF
TGTGCCAGCAGCCCGACAGCCGGGCGGCTGTTTTTT
>.|TRBD2|TRBJ2-1|TRBV7-9
CASSLVGLAGGSSYNEQFF
TGTGCCAGCAGCTTAGTCGGACTAGCGGGGGGGAGCTCCTACAATGAGCAGTTCTTC
>.|.|TRBJ1-6|TRBV30
CAWSVQGSRSPLHF
TGTGCCTGGAGTGTTCAGGGTTCTAGGTCACCCCTCCACTTT
>.|.|TRBJ2-5|TRBV19
CASGPHQETQYF
TGTGCCAGTGGGCCACACCAAGAGACCCAGTACTTC
>few|TRBD1|TRBJ2-2|TRBV5-6
CASSFGTGNTGELFF
TGTGCCAGCAGCTTCGGGACAGGGAACACCGGGGAGCTGTTTTTT
>.|.|TRBJ2-7|TRBV6-5
CASSYSSQAFDEQYF
TGTGCCAGCAGTTACTCGTCTCAGGCGTTCGACGAGCAGTACTTC
>.|.|TRBJ1-2|TRBV4-2
CASSQTTGVYGYTF
TGTGCCAGCAGCCAGACGACAGGAGTCTATGGCTACACCTTC
>.|.|TRBJ2-4|TRBV14
CASSPPPTRVAKNIQYF
TGTGCCAGCAGCCCACCTCCAACCAGGGTCGCCAAAAACATTCAGTACTTC
>.|.|TRBJ2-1|TRBV7-8
CASNHRRLLGNEQFF
TGTGCCAGCAACCACCGGCGGCTCCTCGGCAATGAGCAGTTCTTC
>.|.|TRBJ1-4|TRBV30
CAGTRALTNEKLFF
TGTGCCGGTACGAGGGCGCTTACTAATGAAAAACTGTTTTTT
>.|.|TRBJ2-7|TRBV3-1/TRBV3-2
CASSSSTGYEQYF
TGTGCCAGCAGCTCCTCCACAGGCTACGAGCAGTACTTC
>.|.|TRBJ1-2|TRBV5-1
CASSPGGSEFYGYTF
TGCGCCAGCAGCCCGGGGGGGTCGGAATTCTATGGCTACACCTTC
>once|TRBD2|TRBJ2-5|TRBV7-2
CASSFPREPASGVPTQYF
TGTGCCAGCAGCTTTCCAAGGGAGCCGGCTAGCGGGGTTCCAACCCAGTACTTC
>.|.|TRBJ2-5|TRBV19
CASSIPEQETQYF
TGTGCCAGTAGTATACCTGAGCAAGAGACCCAGTACTTC
>few|.|TRBJ1-2|TRBV5-1
CASTYYTGGDYGYTF
TGCGCCAGCACTTATTATACCGGAGGGGACTATGGCTACACCTTC
>.|TRBD1|TRBJ1-5|TRBV7-8
CASSPRDRAQGAQHF
TGTGCCAGCAGCCCCCGGGACAGGGCCCAGGGAGCCCAGCATTTT
>.|.|TRBJ1-4|TRBV7-9
CASSNRDGTYNEKLFF
TGTGCCAGCAGCAACCGGGACGGGACATATAATGAAAAACTGTTTTTT
>.|.|TRBJ2-3|TRBV4-1
CASRLQGRATDTQYF
TGCGCCAGCCGACTTCAGGGTAGAGCCACAGATACGCAGTATTTT
>.|.|TRBJ2-3|TRBV7-2
CASSPRGFPDTQYF
TGTGCCAGCAGCCCAAGGGGGTTCCCAGATACGCAGTATTTT